This TCR beta chain is from a study of identical twins. The study, taken as a whole, reports: Insertions were fewer in abundant cord blood beta clonotypes, whereas memory repertoires showed none of this pattern.

This CDR3 comprises 16 residues. CDR1 and CDR2 (germline): DFQATT, SNEGSKA (reference sequence). TCRdb processed the 5' RACE reads anew with MiXCR; each CDR3 protein has one entry. Seen here are some 500,000 distinct CDR3 sequences, over 8.5% observed once, and the top ten hold roughly 3%. In the case of this clonotype: Its antigen is unidentified. The junction departs from germline at one end; a sequencing error may be responsible.

These records were also assigned to another study, of yellow fever vaccine responses in identical twins.

Sequencing was performed on PBMCs. The receptor was isolated from a woman under 30 in good health. The V call is TRBV20-1, the J call TRBJ2-3; 9 bases are a match to TRBD1. The CDR3 reads CCARGLGDRDPDTQYF. In DNA form, the CDR3 reads TGCTGTGCTAGAGGCCTGGGGGACAGGGACCCAGATACGCAGTATTTT.